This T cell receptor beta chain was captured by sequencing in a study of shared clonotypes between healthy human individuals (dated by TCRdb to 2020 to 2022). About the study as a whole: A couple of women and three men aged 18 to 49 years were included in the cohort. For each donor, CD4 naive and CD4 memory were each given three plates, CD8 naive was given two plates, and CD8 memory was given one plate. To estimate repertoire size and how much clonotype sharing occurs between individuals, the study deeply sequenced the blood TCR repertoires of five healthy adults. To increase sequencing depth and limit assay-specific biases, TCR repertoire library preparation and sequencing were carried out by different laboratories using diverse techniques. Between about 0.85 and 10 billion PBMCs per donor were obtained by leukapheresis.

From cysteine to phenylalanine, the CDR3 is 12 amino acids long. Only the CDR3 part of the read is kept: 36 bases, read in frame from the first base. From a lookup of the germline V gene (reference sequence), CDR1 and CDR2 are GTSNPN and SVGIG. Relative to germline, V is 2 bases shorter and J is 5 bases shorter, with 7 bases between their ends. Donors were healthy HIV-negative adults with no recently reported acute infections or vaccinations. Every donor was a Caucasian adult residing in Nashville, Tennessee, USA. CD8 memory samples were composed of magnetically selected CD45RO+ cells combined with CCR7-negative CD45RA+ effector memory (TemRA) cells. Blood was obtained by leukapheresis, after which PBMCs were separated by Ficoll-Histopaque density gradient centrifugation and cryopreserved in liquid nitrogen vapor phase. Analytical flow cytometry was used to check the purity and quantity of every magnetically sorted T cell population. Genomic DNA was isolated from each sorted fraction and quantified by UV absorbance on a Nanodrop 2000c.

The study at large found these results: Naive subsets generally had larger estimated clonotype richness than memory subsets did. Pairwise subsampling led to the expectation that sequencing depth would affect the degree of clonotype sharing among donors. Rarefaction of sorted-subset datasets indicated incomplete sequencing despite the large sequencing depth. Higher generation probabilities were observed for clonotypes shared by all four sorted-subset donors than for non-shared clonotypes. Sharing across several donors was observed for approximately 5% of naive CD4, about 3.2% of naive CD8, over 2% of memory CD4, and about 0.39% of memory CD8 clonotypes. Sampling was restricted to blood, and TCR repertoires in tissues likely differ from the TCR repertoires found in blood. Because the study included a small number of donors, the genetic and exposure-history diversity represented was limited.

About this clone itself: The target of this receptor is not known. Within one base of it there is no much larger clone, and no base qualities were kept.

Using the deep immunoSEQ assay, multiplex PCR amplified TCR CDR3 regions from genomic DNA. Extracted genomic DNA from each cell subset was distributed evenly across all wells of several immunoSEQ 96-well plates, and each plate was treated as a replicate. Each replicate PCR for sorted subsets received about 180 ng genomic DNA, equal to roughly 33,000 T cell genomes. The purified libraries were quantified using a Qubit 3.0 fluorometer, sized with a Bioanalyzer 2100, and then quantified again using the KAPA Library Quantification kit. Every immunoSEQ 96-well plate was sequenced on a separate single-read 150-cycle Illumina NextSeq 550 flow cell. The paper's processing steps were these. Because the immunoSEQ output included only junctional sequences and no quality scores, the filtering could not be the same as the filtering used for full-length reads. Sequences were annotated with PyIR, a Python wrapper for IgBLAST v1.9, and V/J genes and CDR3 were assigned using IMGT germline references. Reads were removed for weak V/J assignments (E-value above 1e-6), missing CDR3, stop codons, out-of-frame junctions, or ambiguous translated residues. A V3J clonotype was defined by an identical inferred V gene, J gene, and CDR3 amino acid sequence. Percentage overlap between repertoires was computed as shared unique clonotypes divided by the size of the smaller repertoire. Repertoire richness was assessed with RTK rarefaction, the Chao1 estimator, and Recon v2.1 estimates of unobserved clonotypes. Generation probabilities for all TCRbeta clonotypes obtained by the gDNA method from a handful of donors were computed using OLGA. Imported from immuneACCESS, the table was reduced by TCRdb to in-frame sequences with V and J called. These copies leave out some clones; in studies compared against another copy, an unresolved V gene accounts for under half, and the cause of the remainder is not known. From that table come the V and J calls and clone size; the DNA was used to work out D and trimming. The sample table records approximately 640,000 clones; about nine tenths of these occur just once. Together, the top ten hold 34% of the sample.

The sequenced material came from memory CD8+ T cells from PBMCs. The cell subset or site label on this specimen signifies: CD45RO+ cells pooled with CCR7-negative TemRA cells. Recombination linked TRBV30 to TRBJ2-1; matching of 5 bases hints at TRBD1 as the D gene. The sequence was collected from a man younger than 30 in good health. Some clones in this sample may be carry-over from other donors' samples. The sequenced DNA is TGTGCCTGGAGTAAGGGGAACAATGAGCAGTTCTTC. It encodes CAWSKGNNEQFF.